This entry describes one T cell receptor (beta chain). The antigen is unknown. The data stem from a study of vaccination and CD4 T cells after COVID-19. Germline trimming cut 5 bases from V and 3 bases from J; bases unmatched to any gene: 6. This CDR3 spans 17 amino acids. Looked up from germline, CDR1 is MNHEY and CDR2 is SVGEGT. Treatment denoted: approximately nine-day PBMC culture with coronavirus spike peptide pools or control peptides (ViraFEST assay). Cultured CD4+ T cells had their DNA profiled by the Oncomine TCR Beta short-read assay. Each CDR3 protein gets one entry after TCRdb re-called the PCR reads with MiXCR. This table has 10,000 or so distinct CDR3 sequences, less than 80% appearing once.

This receptor was obtained from a human donor who had recovered from COVID-19. Specimen: CD4+ T cells from blood, cultured in vitro. V gene TRBV6-2 or TRBV6-3 combines with J gene TRBJ2-2, with 13 bases identical to TRBD2. CDR3 bases: TGTGCCAGCAGTCCACTAGCGGGGGGGCCGGACACCGGGGAGCTGTTTTTT. This codes for CASSPLAGGPDTGELFF.